A selection of T cell receptor beta chains follows, all from one sample in a study of T cells in Graves' hyperthyroidism and ophthalmopathy. A single record per CDR3 protein comes from TCRdb applying MiXCR to the multiplex PCR reads. This table has 500,000 to 750,000 distinct CDR3 sequences, about 43% appearing once. What was sequenced was peripheral blood or thyroid tissue (not recorded which). Receptors originate from a young woman with Graves' hyperthyroidism. Each CDR3 is given with its conserved first and last residue. D genes are given only for firm matches. Clone size, where shown, is once, few, many, or a class for clones that have expanded.

clone size,J gene,V gene,D gene,CDR3 protein,CDR3 DNA
few,TRBJ2-7,TRBV5-5,TRBD2,CASSLKANRVLAGGSLEQYF,TGTGCCAGCAGCTTGAAGGCTAACAGGGTCTTAGCGGGAGGAAGTCTCGAGCAGTACTTC
NA,TRBJ2-7,TRBV4-2,TRBD2,CASSQASGPSYEQYF,TGTGCCAGCAGCCAAGCTAGCGGGCCTTCCTACGAGCAGTACTTC
NA,TRBJ2-6,TRBV7-2,TRBD1,CASSPRPLQEAGGISGANVLTF,TGTGCCAGCAGCCCCCGCCCTCTCCAGGAGGCAGGGGGAATCTCTGGGGCCAACGTCCTGACTTTC
NA,TRBJ1-4,TRBV15,NA,CATSRERTRNEKLFF,TGTGCCACCAGCAGAGAAAGGACACGGAATGAAAAACTGTTTTTT
NA,TRBJ2-7,TRBV29-1,TRBD2,CSVEDWSSGPPYEQYF,TGCAGCGTTGAAGATTGGTCTAGCGGGCCTCCCTACGAGCAGTACTTC
NA,TRBJ1-2,TRBV7-2,NA,CASTKEVGGVNYGYTF,TGTGCCAGCACCAAAGAGGTCGGGGGCGTTAACTATGGCTACACCTTC
many,TRBJ2-7,TRBV2,NA,CASRGGSGFDEQYF,TGTGCCAGCAGGGGGGGTTCGGGTTTCGACGAGCAGTACTTC
NA,TRBJ2-1,TRBV9,NA,CASSVASENEQFF,TGTGCCAGCAGCGTAGCTTCGGAAAATGAGCAGTTCTTC
NA,TRBJ2-5,TRBV2,NA,CASSGEGRGVEFF,TGTGCCAGCAGTGGGGAAGGTAGGGGAGTGGAGTTCTTC
many,TRBJ2-5,TRBV20-1,TRBD2,CSARDGSGSQETQYF,TGCAGTGCTAGAGATGGTAGCGGGAGTCAAGAGACCCAGTACTTC
few,TRBJ2-2,TRBV12-3/TRBV12-4,TRBD1,CASAHGTGETGELFF,TGTGCTAGTGCCCACGGGACAGGGGAAACCGGGGAGCTGTTTTTT
NA,TRBJ1-4,TRBV12-5,NA,CASGLIGEKLFF,TGTGCTAGTGGTTTGATAGGTGAAAAACTGTTTTTT
NA,TRBJ2-3,TRBV10-2,TRBD2,CATAVGSGILGRGAQYF,TGCGCCACCGCTGTGGGTAGCGGGATCCTTGGCCGAGGGGCACAGTATTTT
NA,TRBJ2-6,TRBV10-3,NA,CAISARTF,TGTGCCATCAGTGCCCGGACTTTC
once,TRBJ1-1,TRBV29-1,TRBD1,CSVEVMTGARSEAFF,TGCAGCGTTGAAGTGATGACAGGGGCCAGGAGTGAAGCTTTCTTT
many,TRBJ2-5,TRBV3-1,NA,CASSLWQTQYF,TGTGCCAGCAGCCTCTGGCAGACCCAGTACTTC
many,TRBJ1-5,TRBV4-2,TRBD1,CASSYDRESQPQHF,TGTGCCAGCAGCTACGACAGGGAGAGTCAGCCCCAGCATTTT
many,TRBJ2-6,TRBV12-3/TRBV12-4,NA,CASSLTSGANVLTF,TGTGCCAGCAGTCTAACCTCTGGGGCCAACGTCCTGACTTTC
many,TRBJ1-1,TRBV5-5,NA,CASSWGAGGTEAFF,TGTGCCAGCAGCTGGGGGGCGGGCGGCACTGAAGCTTTCTTT
many,TRBJ1-2,TRBV9,NA,CASSVAGQTSRYTF,TGTGCCAGCAGCGTAGCCGGACAGACGTCCCGCTACACCTTC
NA,TRBJ1-2,TRBV15,NA,CATHQVNYGYTF,TGTGCAACACATCAGGTTAACTATGGCTACACCTTC
many,TRBJ1-4,TRBV7-2,NA,CASSFALATNEKLFF,TGTGCCAGCAGCTTTGCTCTCGCAACTAATGAAAAACTGTTTTTT
NA,TRBJ1-4,TRBV4-3,TRBD1,CASSQEGQGGEKLFF,TGCGCCAGCAGCCAAGAGGGACAGGGAGGTGAAAAACTGTTTTTT
NA,TRBJ1-6,TRBV15,NA,CATSMEGRNSPLHF,TGTGCCACCAGCATGGAAGGGAGAAATTCACCCCTCCACTTT
many,TRBJ2-7,TRBV29-1,TRBD1,CSATGGSYSYEQYF,TGCAGCGCTACAGGGGGCAGCTACTCCTACGAGCAGTACTTC
many,TRBJ2-7,TRBV2,TRBD1,CASWAQGTVSYEQYF,TGTGCCAGCTGGGCCCAAGGGACAGTTTCCTACGAGCAGTACTTC
many,TRBJ1-4,TRBV7-6,NA,CASSLGGGPTNEKLFF,TGTGCCAGCAGCTTAGGTGGCGGCCCAACTAATGAAAAACTGTTTTTT
NA,TRBJ2-3,TRBV14,TRBD2,CASSQAGGTATQYF,TGTGCCAGCAGCCAGGCGGGGGGGACGGCTACGCAGTATTTT
many,TRBJ2-2,TRBV5-1,NA,CASSFTGPNTGELFF,TGCGCCAGCAGCTTTACAGGGCCGAACACCGGGGAGCTGTTTTTT
NA,TRBJ2-2,TRBV7-2,NA,CASSQVSPNTGELFF,TGTGCCAGCAGCCAAGTTAGTCCGAACACCGGGGAGCTGTTTTTT
many,TRBJ2-2,TRBV7-9,NA,CASSWAGQKVNTGELFF,TGTGCCAGCAGCTGGGCCGGACAGAAAGTGAACACCGGGGAGCTGTTTTTT